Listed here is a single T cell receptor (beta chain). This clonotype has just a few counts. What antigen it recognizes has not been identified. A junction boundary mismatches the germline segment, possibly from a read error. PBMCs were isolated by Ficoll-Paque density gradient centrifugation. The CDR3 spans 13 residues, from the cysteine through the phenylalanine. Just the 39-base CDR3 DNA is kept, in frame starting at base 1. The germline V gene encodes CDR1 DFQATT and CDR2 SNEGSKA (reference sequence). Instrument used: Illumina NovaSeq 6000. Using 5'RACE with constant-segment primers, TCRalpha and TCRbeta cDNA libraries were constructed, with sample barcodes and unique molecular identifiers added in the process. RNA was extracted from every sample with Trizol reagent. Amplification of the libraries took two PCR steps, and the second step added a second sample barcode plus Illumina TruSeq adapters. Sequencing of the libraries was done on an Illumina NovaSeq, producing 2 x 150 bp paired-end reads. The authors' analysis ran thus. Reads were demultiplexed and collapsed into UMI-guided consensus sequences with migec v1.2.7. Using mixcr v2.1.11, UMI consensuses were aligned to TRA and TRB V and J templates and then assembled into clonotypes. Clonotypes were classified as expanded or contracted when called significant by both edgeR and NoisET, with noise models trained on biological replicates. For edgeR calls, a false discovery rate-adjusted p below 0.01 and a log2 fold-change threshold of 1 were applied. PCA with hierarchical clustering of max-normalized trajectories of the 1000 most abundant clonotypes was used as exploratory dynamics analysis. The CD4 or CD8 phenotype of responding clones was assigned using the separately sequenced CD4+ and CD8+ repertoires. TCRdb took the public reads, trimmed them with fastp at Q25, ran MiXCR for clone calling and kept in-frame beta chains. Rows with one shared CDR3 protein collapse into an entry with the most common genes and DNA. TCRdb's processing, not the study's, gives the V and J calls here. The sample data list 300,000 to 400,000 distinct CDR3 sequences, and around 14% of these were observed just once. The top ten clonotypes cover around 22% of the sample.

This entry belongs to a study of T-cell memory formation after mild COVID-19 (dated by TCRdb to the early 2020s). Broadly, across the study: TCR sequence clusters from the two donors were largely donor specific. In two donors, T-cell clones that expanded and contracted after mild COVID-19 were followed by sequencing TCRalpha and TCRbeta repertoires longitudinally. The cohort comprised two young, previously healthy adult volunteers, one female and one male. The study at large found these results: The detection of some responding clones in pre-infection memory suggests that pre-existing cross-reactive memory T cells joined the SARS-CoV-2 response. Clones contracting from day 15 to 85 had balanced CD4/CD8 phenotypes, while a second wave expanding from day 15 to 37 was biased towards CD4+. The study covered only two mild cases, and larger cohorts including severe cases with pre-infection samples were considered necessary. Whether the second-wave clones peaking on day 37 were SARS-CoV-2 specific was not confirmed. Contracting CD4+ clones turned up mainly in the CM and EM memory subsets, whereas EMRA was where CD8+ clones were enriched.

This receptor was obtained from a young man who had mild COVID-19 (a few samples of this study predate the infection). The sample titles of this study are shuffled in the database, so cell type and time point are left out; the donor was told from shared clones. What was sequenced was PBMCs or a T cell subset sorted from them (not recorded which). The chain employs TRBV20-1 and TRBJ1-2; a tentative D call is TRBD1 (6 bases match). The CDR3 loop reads CSAGEGANYGYTF. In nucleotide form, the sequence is TGCAGTGCTGGAGAGGGGGCTAACTATGGCTACACCTTC.